This T cell receptor (beta chain) came from a study of shared clonotypes between healthy human individuals. Broader study findings: The represented genetic and exposure-history diversity was limited by the small number of donors. Sequencing depth was a factor that was expected to affect clonotype sharing among donors.

Assay: immunoSEQ multiplex PCR; the TCRdb copy retains only in-frame clones and omits some. The sample includes millions of clones, around 95% seen only once; the top ten take roughly 0.13%. Remarks on this clone: What it binds is unknown.

From germline, CDR1 is MDHEN and CDR2 SYDVKM. This CDR3 has 13 amino acids. The V gene lost 7 bases and the J gene lost 3 bases, with 12 bases spanning the gap. The sample comprised naive CD4+ T cells sorted from blood. Subset in this sample: CD45RA+ positively selected. The clonotype comes from a man between 18 and 29 years old in good health. The genes are TRBV28 and TRBJ1-1, with D uncertain. DNA for the CDR3: TGTGCCAGCATTCCGGGGTTCTACACTGAAGCTTTCTTT. As protein: CASIPGFYTEAFF. Full variable domain (rest looked up from reference TRBV28 and TRBJ1-1): DVKVTQSSRYLVKRTGEKVFLECVQDMDHENMFWYRQDPGLGLRLIYFSYDVKMKEKGDIPEGYSVSREKKERFSLILESASTNQTSMYLCASIPGFYTEAFFGQGTRLTVV.